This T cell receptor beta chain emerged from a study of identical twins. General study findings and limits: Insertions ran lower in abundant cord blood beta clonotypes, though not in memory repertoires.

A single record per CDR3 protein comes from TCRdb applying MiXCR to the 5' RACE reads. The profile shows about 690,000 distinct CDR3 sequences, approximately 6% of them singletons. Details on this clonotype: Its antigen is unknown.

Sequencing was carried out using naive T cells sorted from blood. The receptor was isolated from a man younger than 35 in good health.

Here the CDR3 DNA reads TGCGCCAGCAGTCACCCTAGCGGGGGAATCTTTGAGACCCAGTACTTC. It translates to CASSHPSGGIFETQYF. The chain is built from TRBV23-1 and TRBJ2-5; TRBD2 aligns across 10 bases. TRBV23-1 is an ORF, and what it does is uncertain. This CDR3 is 16 amino acids long. The trim removed 3 bases at V and 5 bases at J, leaving 9 bases unmatched.